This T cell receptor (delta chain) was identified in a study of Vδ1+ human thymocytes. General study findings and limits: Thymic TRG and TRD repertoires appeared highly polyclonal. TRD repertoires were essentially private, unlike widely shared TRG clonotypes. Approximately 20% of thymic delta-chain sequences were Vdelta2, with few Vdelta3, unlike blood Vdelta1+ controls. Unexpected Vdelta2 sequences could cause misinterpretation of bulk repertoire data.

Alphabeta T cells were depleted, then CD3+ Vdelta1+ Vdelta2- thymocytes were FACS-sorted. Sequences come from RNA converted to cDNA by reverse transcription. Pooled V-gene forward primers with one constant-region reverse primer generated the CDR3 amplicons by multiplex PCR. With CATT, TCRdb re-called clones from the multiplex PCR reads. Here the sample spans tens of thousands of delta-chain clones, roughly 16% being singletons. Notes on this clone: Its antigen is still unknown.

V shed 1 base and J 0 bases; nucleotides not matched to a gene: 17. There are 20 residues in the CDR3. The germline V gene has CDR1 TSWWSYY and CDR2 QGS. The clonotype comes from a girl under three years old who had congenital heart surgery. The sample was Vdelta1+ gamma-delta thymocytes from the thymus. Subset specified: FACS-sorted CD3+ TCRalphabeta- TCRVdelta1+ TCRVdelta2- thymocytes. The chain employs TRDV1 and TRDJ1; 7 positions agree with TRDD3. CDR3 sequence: CALGERAYWGPASYTDKLIF. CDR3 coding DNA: TGTGCTCTTGGGGAACGGGCGTACTGGGGACCCGCTTCTTACACCGATAAACTCATCTTT.